These 27 T cell receptor beta chains were sequenced from one sample in a study of CD8 T cells in ankylosing spondylitis. TCRdb re-analysed the 5' RACE reads in MiXCR, keeping a single row per CDR3 protein. The table lists 35,000 to 40,000 distinct CDR3 sequences, 16% of them singletons, with just over 45% in the top ten. The sample comprised blood. The origin of the receptors is a male donor with ankylosing spondylitis or in good health (not recorded which).

This chain uses TRBV12-3 or TRBV12-4 with TRBJ2-2; 8 positions agree with TRBD1. J gave up 5 bases and V 2 bases, and 4 bases lay outside the gene matches. The CDR3 covers 15 residues. CDR3 residues: CASSLRQGRTGELFF. CDR3 DNA: TGTGCCAGCAGTTTAAGACAGGGGAGAACCGGGGAGCTGTTTTTT.

The V and J genes are TRBV3-1 and TRBJ2-3, with D possibly being TRBD2 (6 bases). Germline V gives CDR1 LGHDT, CDR2 YNNKEL (reference sequence). With 3 bases removed from V and 2 bases from J, the gap between germline ends came to 12 bases. CDR3 size: 15 residues. The CDR3, as DNA: TGTGCCAGCAGCCAGCGGGACTCTGACACAGATACGCAGTATTTT. It is translated as CASSQRDSDTDTQYF.

The chain combines TRBV5-1 with TRBJ2-1; D is ambiguous. In germline, CDR1 is SGHRS, CDR2 YFSETQ. The CDR3 totals 15 residues. With 7 bases removed from V and 0 bases from J, the gap between germline ends came to 14 bases. This CDR3 reads CASVPRMGSYNEQFF. The CDR3 DNA sequence: TGCGCCAGCGTACCCCGAATGGGCTCCTACAATGAGCAGTTCTTC.

The chain joins TRBV29-1 to TRBJ2-3, with D possibly matching TRBD2 (6 bases). The germline V gene has CDR1 SQVTM and CDR2 ANQGSEA. The CDR3 has 11 amino acids. Trimming stripped 6 bases from V and 4 bases from J, with 8 bases between. The CDR3 nucleotides are TGCAGCGTCGGGGGACCAGATACGCAGTATTTT. It specifies CSVGGPDTQYF.

This clonotype showed up just a few times. The chain couples TRBV6-5 to TRBJ1-1; D gene ambiguous. Trimming stripped 9 bases from V and 0 bases from J, with 11 bases between. In germline, CDR1 is MNHEY, CDR2 SVGAGI. CDR3 length equals 13 residues. As DNA, the CDR3 is TGTGCCAGTTCGCGGGGAGTGAACACTGAAGCTTTCTTT. It yields the protein CASSRGVNTEAFF.

The genes are TRBV18 and TRBJ1-4; 10 bases are shared with TRBD1. Looked up from germline, CDR1 is KGHSH and CDR2 is LQKENI. This CDR3 contains 17 residues. The J segment lost 8 bases and the V segment lost 3 bases, leaving 12 bases of the junction unmatched. The CDR3 is CASSPGQGLFLAEKLFF. DNA for the CDR3: TGTGCCAGCTCACCGGGACAGGGGTTATTCCTCGCGGAAAAACTGTTTTTT. Drawing the rest from reference TRBV18 and TRBJ1-4, the complete variable domain is NAGVMQNPRHLVRRRGQEARLRCSPMKGHSHVYWYRQLPEEGLKFMVYLQKENIIDESGMPKERFSAEFPKEGPSILRIQQVVRGDSAAYFCASSPGQGLFLAEKLFFGSGTQLSVL.

The gene calls are TRBV14 and TRBJ1-1; D gene ambiguous. The CDR3 is made up of 14 amino acids. Germline V gene sequence: CDR1 SGHDN, CDR2 FVKESK. V was shortened by 4 bases and J by 1 base, with 10 bases between the two germline ends. The CDR3 nucleotides read TGTGCCAGCAGCCCCTTGGTGAGGAACACTGAAGCTTTCTTT. Protein sequence: CASSPLVRNTEAFF. The full variable domain, rest sourced from reference TRBV14 and TRBJ1-1, is EAGVTQFPSHSVIEKGQTVTLRCDPISGHDNLYWYRRVMGKEIKFLLHFVKESKQDESGMPNNRFLAERTGGTYSTLKVQPAELEDSGVYFCASSPLVRNTEAFFGQGTRLTVV.

This clonotype was observed at least ten times. The V and J genes are TRBV6-5 and TRBJ2-6; D could derive from TRBD1 or TRBD2 (5 bases each). The CDR3 is made up of 17 amino acids. Germline V gives CDR1 MNHEY, CDR2 SVGAGI. V lost 5 bases to trimming and J lost 4 bases, with 18 bases between them. CDR3 bases: TGTGCCAGCAGTATCACCGGGACGCATGGCGGGGCCAACGTCCTGACTTTC. Residues: CASSITGTHGGANVLTF.

The chain employs TRBV20-1 and TRBJ2-7; TRBD2 agrees at 9 bases. The J segment lost 3 bases and the V segment lost 2 bases, leaving 2 bases of the junction unmatched. Germline CDR1 DFQATT, CDR2 SNEGSKA (reference sequence). CDR3 length: 13 amino acids. CDR3: CSARPTSGYEQYV. CDR3 nucleotide sequence: TGCAGTGCTAGACCGACTAGCGGCTACGAGCAGTACGTC.

The chain recombines TRBV12-3 or TRBV12-4 with TRBJ1-1; D not resolved. The CDR3 contains 14 residues. The V end was cut by 5 bases, the J end by 1 base, with 11 bases between. CDR3 residues: CASSPGRKNTEAFF. The DNA for the CDR3 is TGTGCCAGCAGTCCCGGACGGAAGAACACTGAAGCTTTCTTT.

CDR3 loop: CASSLVVAGDNSQYF. In DNA, the CDR3 is TGCGCCAGCAGCTTGGTTGTTGCGGGAGACAACTCGCAGTATTTT. The V gene is TRBV5-1, the J gene TRBJ2-3; 7 nucleotides align to TRBD2. Germline CDR1 reads SGHRS; CDR2 reads YFSETQ. With 0 bases clipped from V and 10 bases from J, the junction kept 11 bases outside the gene matches. The CDR3 sequence is 15 residues long.

This clonotype was seen more than once but under ten times. The CDR3 spells CASSLELTYEQYF. The CDR3 region has the DNA TGTGCCAGCAGTTTAGAACTAACCTACGAGCAGTACTTC. This sequence joins TRBV12-3 or TRBV12-4 and TRBJ2-7; no firm D call. The CDR3 consists of 13 residues. Trimming left V 1 base short and J 2 bases short, with 6 bases between.

In its sample, this clonotype was seen a few times. The chain combines TRBV6-2 or TRBV6-3 with TRBJ2-2, with a tentative D call TRBD2 (6 bases). The ends were cut back, 6 bases at V and 3 bases at J, with 14 bases in the middle. CDR1 and CDR2 from the germline V gene are MNHEY and SVGEGT. This CDR3 contains 15 residues. The CDR3 reads CASSRNSGDTGELFF. In DNA, the CDR3 is TGTGCCAGCAGCCGTAATAGCGGAGACACCGGGGAGCTGTTTTTT.

This clonotype was observed at least ten times. V is TRBV7-2 and J is TRBJ2-3; 12 nucleotides align to TRBD1. The CDR3 extends over 16 amino acids. V was pared by 5 bases and J by 4 bases, with 7 bases of the junction left unmatched. Germline V gives CDR1 SGHTA, CDR2 FQGNSA. This CDR3 is CASSEGQGAFADTQYF. The CDR3 DNA sequence: TGTGCCAGCAGCGAGGGACAGGGGGCCTTTGCAGATACGCAGTATTTT.

This clonotype appeared a few times. The rearrangement joins TRBV28 to TRBJ2-2, with 7 bases matching TRBD1. J lost 3 bases, V lost 4 bases, and 17 bases had no gene match. Per germline, CDR1 MDHEN and CDR2 SYDVKM. The CDR3 extends over 19 amino acids. CDR3 protein: CASSSSRGQSLLYTGELFF. CDR3 nucleotide sequence: TGTGCCAGCAGTTCCAGTCGGGGACAGTCCCTTTTGTACACCGGGGAGCTGTTTTTT.

The V call is TRBV7-2, the J call TRBJ2-5; tentative D call: TRBD1 (6 bases). The germline V gene encodes CDR1 SGHTA and CDR2 FQGNSA. This CDR3 comprises 14 residues. V was shortened by 4 bases and J by 3 bases, with 12 bases between the two germline ends. CDR3 DNA: TGTGCCAGCAGCTCCAGTCGGACAGAAGAGACCCAGTACTTC. Residues: CASSSSRTEETQYF.

The rearrangement uses TRBV6-5 and TRBJ2-7, with 11 nucleotides matching TRBD2. CDR3 length: 15 amino acids. V was clipped by 2 bases and J by 0 bases; unmatched bases: 0. CDR1 and CDR2 from the germline V gene are MNHEY and SVGAGI. The CDR3 DNA reads TGTGCCAGCAGTTACACTAGCGGGAGCTCCTACGAGCAGTACTTC. Translating gives CASSYTSGSSYEQYF.

The chain combines TRBV10-3 with TRBJ2-7, with D unclear. V gave up 0 bases and J gave up 5 bases, with 2 bases separating them. Germline assignment: CDR1 ENHRY and CDR2 SYGVKD. The CDR3 length is 11 residues. The CDR3 sequence: CAISESNEQYF. The CDR3 DNA follows: TGTGCCATCAGTGAGTCGAACGAGCAGTACTTC.

This clonotype was seen ten or more times. J is TRBJ2-1 and V is TRBV7-2; maybe TRBD2 (5 bases). Germline-derived CDR1 and CDR2 are SGHTA and FQGNSA. This CDR3 region has 13 residues. V was shortened by 5 bases and J by 3 bases, with 8 bases between the two germline ends. The CDR3 is CASSPGIYNEQFF. For the CDR3, the DNA is TGTGCCAGCAGCCCGGGGATCTACAATGAGCAGTTCTTC.

This clonotype showed up just once. The chain has TRBV7-2 and TRBJ2-3; no definite D call. The CDR3 is 13 amino acids. Germline V CDR1 and CDR2: SGHTA, FQGNSA. V gave up 11 bases and J gave up 0 bases, with 12 bases separating them. The CDR3 nucleotides read TGTGCCGAGTGCACCACTAGCACAGATACGCAGTATTTT. Amino acids: CAECTTSTDTQYF.

The V and J genes are TRBV7-2 and TRBJ2-1, with D perhaps assigned TRBD1 or TRBD2 (5 bases each). V lost 1 base and J lost 7, with 11 bases in between. Germline V CDR1 and CDR2: SGHTA, FQGNSA. The CDR3 runs to 14 residues. CDR3 sequence (DNA): TGTGCCAGCAGCTTAGGGGGGTCTATTAATGAGCAGTTCTTC. Protein product: CASSLGGSINEQFF.

The chain couples TRBV20-1 to TRBJ2-5; the match to TRBD2 covers 8 bases. The CDR3 contains 16 residues. In germline, CDR1 is DFQATT, CDR2 SNEGSKA (reference sequence). After removal of 3 bases from V and 9 bases from J, the junction contained 18 bases not matched to a gene. CDR3 in amino acids: CSASPRAGASGGSQYF. The DNA for the CDR3 is TGCAGTGCTAGCCCGAGAGCGGGAGCCTCAGGAGGCTCCCAGTACTTC.

The chain is built from TRBV30 and TRBJ2-2, with a weak D call TRBD2 (6 bases). In germline, CDR1 is GTSNPN, CDR2 SVGIG (reference sequence). The CDR3 covers 13 residues. With 5 bases removed from V and 4 bases from J, the gap between germline ends came to 11 bases. The CDR3 region is CAWGRDITGELFF. DNA for the CDR3: TGTGCCTGGGGGCGGGATATCACCGGGGAGCTGTTTTTT.

This clonotype has more than one count but fewer than ten. The V call is TRBV3-1, the J call TRBJ1-5; TRBD1 might be the D (6 bases). V lost 0 bases and J lost 7, with 7 bases in between. CDR3 size: 13 residues. Germline-derived CDR1 and CDR2 are LGHDT and YNNKEL (reference sequence). The CDR3 spells CASSQDGGQPQHF. CDR3 DNA sequence: TGTGCCAGCAGCCAAGATGGGGGCCAGCCCCAGCATTTT.

The chain couples TRBV29-1 to TRBJ1-1, with 10 bases lining up with TRBD1. The CDR3 covers 14 residues. The V gene end was trimmed by 2 bases and the J gene end by 4 bases; junction bases not matched to a gene: 4. CDR1 SQVTM and CDR2 ANQGSEA come from the germline V gene. The CDR3 here is CSVERQGAVTEAFF. CDR3 nucleotide sequence: TGCAGCGTTGAAAGACAGGGGGCAGTCACTGAAGCTTTCTTT.

A few counts support this clonotype. The CDR3 sequence is CATSTRTGVNNEQFF. CDR3 bases: TGTGCCACCAGCACTCGGACAGGGGTGAACAATGAGCAGTTCTTC. V and J are TRBV15 and TRBJ2-1; TRBD1 matches at 9 bases. The CDR3 runs 15 residues. Germline V CDR1 and CDR2: LNHNV, YYDKDF (reference sequence). V lost 4 bases and J lost 5; bases outside the gene matches: 6.

V gene TRBV6-5 combines with J gene TRBJ1-4, with 10 bases identical to TRBD1. Germline loops: CDR1 MNHEY, CDR2 SVGAGI. CDR3 length: 15 residues. J was trimmed by 8 bases and V by 5 bases; bases with no gene match: 8. The CDR3 spells CASSPGQGVAEKLFF. Written as DNA, the CDR3 is TGTGCCAGCAGTCCTGGACAGGGGGTGGCGGAAAAACTGTTTTTT.